This T cell receptor beta chain emerged from a study of PD-1 blockade in classical Hodgkin lymphoma. Patients all relapsed after autologous stem cell transplantation, and there was variation in brentuximab vedotin exposure. V shed 8 bases and J shed 2 bases, with 5 bases lying between them. This CDR3 comprises 11 residues. Germline loops: CDR1 SGHTA, CDR2 FQGNSA. TCRdb's copy holds only in-frame clones and misses some; the assay was immunoSEQ multiplex PCR. The table lists roughly 96,000 clones, 75% to 90% of them singletons. This TCR was recovered from a human donor with classical Hodgkin lymphoma. The rearrangement links TRBV7-2 to TRBJ2-3; D remains ambiguous. The sample here was peripheral blood mononuclear cells (PBMCs), taken before the second cycle of nivolumab. In DNA form, the CDR3 reads TGTGCCAGCGTCCTCACAGATACGCAGTATTTT. Encoded protein: CASVLTDTQYF.